Given below is one TCR beta chain in context. This clone was counted a single time. There is no known antigen for this receptor. A junction boundary mismatches the germline segment, possibly from a read error. This specimen includes other DNA sequences encoding the same CDR3. The entry originates in a study of cytomegalovirus exposure and HLA in healthy donors (dated by TCRdb to about 2017). The study in broad terms: In an earlier analysis of 587 of the donors, 276 Gb of sequence data and approximately 120 million unique TCR beta sequences from some 170 million T cells were reported. Around 320 gigabases of sequencing data and some 85 million unique TCR sequences were included in an early release covering roughly 600 HLA-typed donors. Among the roughly 370 genotyped donors, around 81% belonged to the genetic ancestry cluster associated with self-reported Caucasian donors. The study aimed to test whether signatures of past pathogen exposure could be identified by cataloging public T cell receptors. The T cell repertoires of several hundred subjects were profiled by immunosequencing and related to cytomegalovirus serostatus. In addition to the first cohort of about 650 subjects, a separate validation cohort of approximately 120 different subjects was used. High-throughput TCR immunosequencing, statistical association of individual TCRs with disease status, and machine learning were combined to predict cytomegalovirus infection status. A later analysis re-examined previously published TCR beta repertoires from 600 to 700 donors and added high-resolution HLA genotyping to investigate patterns of TCR occurrence. In the later analysis, no new phenotypic data were used to find candidate immune exposures; instead, reliance was placed on TCR beta sequences and their occurrence across donors. An earlier analysis of some 500 of the donors used high-throughput TCR beta sequencing to judge whether each TCR beta V gene segment behaved as functional or pseudogenic. Donor age, sex, ethnicity and CMV serostatus were compiled together with the repertoire data. In a later genetic analysis, genome-wide SNP genotypes for about 65% of the 666 donors were used, and that subset was treated as a discovery cohort. Every repertoire in the discovery cohort had been generated on one and the same sequencing platform. Both class I and class II loci were covered by HLA typing, at four-digit resolution. The number of typed donors differed by locus: roughly 629-640 for A, B, C, DRB1 and DQB1; roughly 510 for DQA1; around 580 for DPA1; and about 450 for DPB1. A handful of DR-DQ haplotypes were handled as single units for association and clustering because linkage in the cohort was strong. Across 398 genotyped donors of the cohort, an average of about 240,000 unique TCR beta nucleotide sequences per donor were sequenced, and roughly 17% of those sequences were non-productive. Broader findings and caveats from the paper: Linkage disequilibrium might explain the correlated functional status among segregating V segments, but an unknown experimental factor could not be ruled out. A later genetic analysis associated a missense DCLRE1C variant with V-gene and J-gene trimming of TCR beta chains, and an independent cohort replicated the association. In a later analysis, TCR association rates were found to vary across HLA loci, with the most associated TCRs seen for DRB1 alleles and the fewest for HLA-C alleles. The only immune exposure information available for the cohort was CMV serostatus. A cluster of highly shared sequence variants was judged likely to represent a technical artifact of the sequencing pipeline. The classifier was reported to diagnose cytomegalovirus status with high specificity and sensitivity in both the original and validation cohorts. Because some donors lacked HLA typing at each locus, the association tests relied only on the typed subset. According to a later analysis, most CMV-associated TCR beta chains appeared to be HLA-restricted, and the HLA associations seemed to be driven largely by CMV exposure. A further reported finding was that TCR beta sequences accurately predicted the HLA-A and HLA-B alleles for most subjects in the first cohort. Presence/absence analyses assumed roughly uniform sequencing depth across donors, an assumption that may not hold. In this cohort, only TCR beta chains were sequenced, and detectable features were limited by the absence of alpha or paired-chain data. In a later analysis, HLA-associated TCR beta chains were found to be more clonally expanded and to have lower generation probabilities than equally common non-associated chains. In vitro tests confirmed that a few of the cytomegalovirus-associated TCR beta chains recognize cytomegalovirus antigens. According to a later analysis, parvovirus B19, influenza, CMV and Epstein-Barr virus appeared linked to several top co-occurrence clusters. Assigning TCR associations to individual alleles was difficult when HLA alleles, especially DR and DQ, strongly co-occurred. At a false discovery rate of 0.05, a later analysis linked approximately 18,000 TCR beta sequences to specific HLA alleles. In a later genetic analysis, fewer N-insertions in productive TCRs were reported among donors in an Asian-associated ancestry cluster than the approximately 670-donor mean. According to the authors, the approach could potentially be generalized to other disease states and immunological phenotypes. The earlier analysis of about 600 of the donors excluded around 17 rarely observed V segments, including chromosome 9 orphons, because counts were too low. Because the 87-base-pair reads could not distinguish some IMGT-functional V segments, including TRBV6-2 and TRBV6-3, those segments were excluded. The study listed approximately 150 TCR beta chains as associated with cytomegalovirus. In an earlier analysis of several hundred of the donors, most TCR beta V segments were observed in productive rearrangements about 87% or about 30% of the time, broadly matching IMGT annotations. Across donors, most TCR sequences were observed very rarely, whereas some public TCRs were present in many individuals.

The library was generated by the immunoSEQ multiplex PCR assay. For the multiplex PCR, a mixture combining 60 forward primers for TCR Vbeta segments and 13 reverse primers for TCR Jbeta segments was used. A multiplex PCR assay on genomic DNA amplified the CDR3 region of rearranged TCR beta genes. The Illumina HiSeq System was used to sequence the amplified TCR beta libraries as 87-base-pair reads. The study's processing was this. A later analysis counted about 80 million unique TCR beta chains across the 666 repertoires, and roughly 10 million of these chains were shared by at least two donors. Raw reads were error-corrected and collapsed into unique sequences by a nearest-neighbor algorithm in which closely related sequences were merged to remove PCR and sequencing errors. V, D and J gene segments were assigned by aligning CDR3 sequences to IMGT reference sequences. For a sequence to be retained, a match of at least six nucleotides to both a V gene segment and a J gene segment was required. A rearrangement counted as productive if the CDR3 had no stop codons and remained in frame with V and J, and every other rearrangement counted as non-productive. Following IMGT convention, CDR3 was defined as the stretch from the second conserved V-encoded cysteine to the conserved J-encoded phenylalanine. Sequences without an unambiguous match to a single V gene segment were excluded from the earlier analysis of about 600 of the donors. In an earlier analysis of 450 to 750 of the donors, a V segment was called functional when productive rearrangements were above 56.7%, and segregating when the standard deviation between donors exceeded 5%. To diagnose cytomegalovirus status from the catalog of TCR beta chain sequences, a statistical classification framework was built. In a later analysis, TCR nucleotide sequences were compared against IMGT/GENE-DB human TR gene sequences so that V and J genes could be assigned. In a later analysis, CDR3 sequences and most-parsimonious VDJ recombination scenarios were assigned using the TCRdist pipeline. In a later analysis, each TCR beta chain was defined by its CDR3 amino acid sequence together with its V-gene family, and reads lacking a unique V-gene family were excluded. As a way to deal with suspected cross-contamination and a sequencing artifact, a later analysis dropped approximately 570 nucleotide sequences that were highly shared and had low generation probability. For each public chain, a later analysis derived a clonal expansion index from normalized ranks of inferred template counts within each repertoire. Generation probabilities in a later analysis came from a VDJ recombination model fitted to out-of-frame rearrangements, and those results were checked against IGoR. Hypergeometric tests were used in a later analysis to score TCR-TCR, TCR-HLA and TCR-CMV co-occurrence, with a repertoire-size bias correction applied to the TCR pairs. To estimate false discovery rates, a later analysis permuted the HLA or CMV assignments 20 times. In a later analysis, co-occurring TCRs were grouped using DBSCAN, with TCRdist sequence similarity added in when clustering inside HLA-allele-positive subsets. For co-occurrence clustering, repertoires with fewer than 30,000 or more than 120,000 public chains were excluded, along with five repertoires with anomalous nucleotide sharing. Imported from immuneACCESS, the table was reduced by TCRdb to in-frame sequences with V and J called. These copies leave out some clones; in studies compared against another copy, an unresolved V gene accounts for under half, and the cause of the remainder is not known. V and J calls and clone size follow that table, whereas D and trimming were derived from the DNA. The sample includes about 100,000 clones, with 79% observed a single time. 4.1% of the sample belongs to the ten largest clones.

The cohort consisted of 666 healthy bone marrow donors. At the time of sampling, all cohort members were nominally healthy, though unrecorded immune exposures were likely present. The donor was CMV seropositive and belonged to the group of about 290 seropositive cohort members. Each donor provided a peripheral blood sample, and peripheral blood mononuclear cells were used for TCR beta sequencing. The Qiagen DNeasy Blood Extraction Kit was used to extract genomic DNA from the blood cell samples. The germline V gene supplies CDR1 MNHNS and CDR2 SASEGT. The CDR3 spans 15 residues, from the cysteine through the phenylalanine. Only the CDR3 region is kept as DNA, spanning 45 bases read in frame from base 1.

This TCR was recovered from a female donor in good health and CMV-seropositive. The chain is made from TRBV6-1 and TRBJ1-2; TRBD1 is a weak D gene call, 5 bases matching. The sample comprised PBMCs. The nucleotide sequence reads TGCGCCAGCAGTACCGGGCATGGGGGAGCGGGGGGCTACACCTTC. This gives the protein CASSTGHGGAGGYTF.